These 31 T cell receptor beta chains came from one sample sequenced in a study of shared clonotypes between healthy human individuals. TCRdb keeps only in-frame clones here, not all; method: immunoSEQ multiplex PCR. The sample yields under 2,500,000 clones, approximately 96% seen once. What was sequenced was naive CD4+ T cells sorted from blood. Subset reported: CD45RA+ positively selected. All receptors derive from a man aged 18 to 29 in good health.

This clone was seen once. The J gene is TRBJ1-2, the V gene TRBV30; the D gene is possibly TRBD1 (5 bases). V was trimmed by 2 bases and J by 2 bases, leaving 12 bases between them. The CDR3 has 14 amino acids. Germline V lookup: CDR1 GTSNPN, CDR2 SVGIG (reference sequence). The DNA of the CDR3 is TGTGCCTGGAGTATAGGGGTAGTGAACTATGGCTACACCTTC. Amino acids: CAWSIGVVNYGYTF.

This clone was counted a single time. V gene TRBV4-1 combines with J gene TRBJ1-3; D remains ambiguous. Germline V gene sequence: CDR1 MGHRA, CDR2 YSYEKL. The V end lost 1 base, the J end lost 0 bases, and 13 bases lay between the germline ends. The CDR3 consists of 17 residues. The CDR3 region is CASSQVLHPTSGNTIYF. The CDR3 region has the DNA TGCGCCAGCAGCCAAGTTTTGCATCCTACCTCTGGAAACACCATATATTTT.

V and J are TRBV2 and TRBJ2-5; 10 bases align to TRBD2. This CDR3 is 15 amino acids long. Germline CDR1 SNHLY, CDR2 FYNNEI. V lost 6 bases to trimming and J lost 5 bases; unmatched junction nucleotides: 9. The DNA for the CDR3 is TGTGCCAGCAGGCAGGCTAGCGGGAGTTGGGAGACCCAGTACTTC. Its translation is CASRQASGSWETQYF. The whole variable domain, remainder taken from reference TRBV2 and TRBJ2-5, is EPEVTQTPSHQVTQMGQEVILRCVPISNHLYFYWYRQILGQKVEFLVSFYNNEISEKSEIFDDQFSVERPDGSNFTLKIRSTKLEDSAMYFCASRQASGSWETQYFGPGTRLLVL.

The chain links TRBV7-9 to TRBJ1-2; tentative D call: TRBD1 (5 bases). Germline V gives CDR1 SEHNR, CDR2 FQNEAQ (reference sequence). V was trimmed by 5 bases and J by 4 bases, leaving 20 bases between them. CDR3 length: 16 residues. CDR3 bases: TGTGCCAGCAGCCCAACCCTCGGGACGAAGATCTATGGCTACACCTTC. As protein: CASSPTLGTKIYGYTF. Variable domain in full (rest from reference TRBV7-9 and TRBJ1-2): DTGVSQNPRHKITKRGQNVTFRCDPISEHNRLYWYRQTLGQGPEFLTYFQNEAQLEKSRLLSDRFSAERPKGSFSTLEIQRTEQGDSAMYLCASSPTLGTKIYGYTFGSGTRLTVV.

The genes are TRBV5-4 and TRBJ1-1, with 8 bases that match TRBD1. The germline gives CDR1 SGHNT, CDR2 YYREEE (reference sequence). V shed 7 bases and J 0 bases; nucleotides not matched to a gene: 5. CDR3 length: 14 residues. CDR3 residues: CASGGDRMNTEAFF. The CDR3 DNA is TGTGCCAGCGGGGGGGACAGGATGAACACTGAAGCTTTCTTT.

The chain links TRBV6-4 to TRBJ2-7; D gene ambiguous. The CDR3 is made up of 16 amino acids. V shed 2 bases and J shed 4 bases, with 18 bases lying between them. Looked up from germline, CDR1 is MRHNA and CDR2 is SNTAGT. Here the CDR3 DNA reads TGTGCCAGCAGTGACGATGACCCTCAGAACCCTTACGAGCAGTACTTC. It yields the protein CASSDDDPQNPYEQYF.

In its sample, this clone was seen once. The chain joins TRBV6-5 to TRBJ2-2; D is unresolved. V was clipped by 5 bases and J by 2 bases, with 6 bases between them. In germline, CDR1 is MNHEY, CDR2 SVGAGI. The CDR3 is 13 residues long. In DNA form, the CDR3 reads TGTGCCAGCAGTGACCCAAACACCGGGGAGCTGTTTTTT. Encoded protein: CASSDPNTGELFF.

For this clone: This specimen includes other DNA sequences encoding the same CDR3. The CDR3 DNA is TGCGCCAGCAGTGAGTCGGGGACGGGGAACTATGGCTACACCTTC. Its protein product is CASSESGTGNYGYTF. This chain connects TRBV10-1 to TRBJ1-2; the D gene is possibly TRBD1 (5 bases). There are 15 residues in the CDR3. The V gene's germline CDR1 is WNHNN and CDR2 SYGVQD (reference sequence). V lost 0 bases and J 2 bases, leaving 10 bases between the germline ends.

The rearrangement uses TRBV19 and TRBJ1-5; D remains unclear. This CDR3 is 15 amino acids long. The V and J ends lost 3 bases and 2 bases respectively, with 11 bases between them. The germline V gene has CDR1 LNHDA and CDR2 SQIVND (reference sequence). CDR3 residues: CASSITGDGNQPQHF. The CDR3 DNA sequence: TGTGCCAGTAGTATTACTGGGGATGGCAATCAGCCCCAGCATTTT.

This sequence joins TRBV5-6 and TRBJ2-1, with a tentative D call TRBD1 (5 bases). Trimming pared 2 bases from V and 0 bases from J, leaving 12 bases between. Germline V CDR1 and CDR2: SGHDT, YYEEEE. This CDR3 comprises 16 residues. The CDR3 is CASSFRQTSSYNEQFF. The CDR3 DNA reads as TGTGCCAGCAGCTTCCGACAGACGAGCTCCTACAATGAGCAGTTCTTC.

This clone was picked up one time. The chain employs TRBV2 and TRBJ2-7, with TRBD1 identical over 8 bases. This CDR3 has 14 amino acids. V lost 4 bases to trimming and J lost 3 bases; unmatched junction nucleotides: 5. CDR1 SNHLY and CDR2 FYNNEI come from the germline V gene. CDR3 residues: CASSVQGAYYEQYF. The DNA for the CDR3 is TGTGCCAGCAGTGTCCAGGGGGCTTACTACGAGCAGTACTTC.

The V call is TRBV7-6, the J call TRBJ2-2; possible D gene TRBD1, 6 bases. CDR1 and CDR2 from the germline V gene are SGHVS and FNYEAQ. The V gene lost 2 bases and the J gene lost 6 bases, with 16 bases spanning the gap. The CDR3 loop spans 16 amino acids. The CDR3 region has the DNA TGTGCCAGCAGCTTATGGCAGGGGACGCGGGCCGGGGAGCTGTTTTTT. This encodes CASSLWQGTRAGELFF. Full variable domain (missing parts from reference TRBV7-6 and TRBJ2-2): GAGVSQSPRYKVTKRGQDVALRCDPISGHVSLYWYRQALGQGPEFLTYFNYEAQQDKSGLPNDRFSAERPEGSISTLTIQRTEQRDSAMYRCASSLWQGTRAGELFFGEGSRLTVL.

The chain is built from TRBV7-2 and TRBJ2-1; D possibly matches TRBD1 or TRBD2 (5 bases each). The CDR3 runs to 12 residues. Trimming cost V 2 bases and J 10 bases, with 9 bases left between them. Germline CDR1 is SGHTA and CDR2 is FQGNSA. The CDR3 reads CASSLWGSEQFF. CDR3 sequence (DNA): TGTGCCAGCAGCTTATGGGGGAGCGAGCAGTTCTTC.

This chain links TRBV5-4 with TRBJ2-7, with a tentative D call TRBD2 (5 bases). CDR1 and CDR2 (germline): SGHNT, YYREEE (reference sequence). The V end lost 0 bases, the J end lost 6 bases, and 13 bases lay between the germline ends. CDR3 size: 14 residues. The CDR3 DNA follows: TGTGCCAGCAGCTTGGGCGGGCTAAGTCGCGAGCAGTACTTC. It yields the protein CASSLGGLSREQYF.

The chain recombines TRBV5-1 with TRBJ1-5, with a possible D match to TRBD1 (6 bases). CDR1 is SGHRS, CDR2 YFSETQ, per germline. V lost 4 bases to trimming and J lost 0 bases, with 11 bases between them. The CDR3 is 15 residues long. As DNA, the CDR3 is TGCGCCAGCAGCGTGGACAGCTATAGCAATCAGCCCCAGCATTTT. This codes for CASSVDSYSNQPQHF.

J is TRBJ1-6 and V is TRBV5-8; D uncertain. V was shortened by 5 bases and J by 5 bases, with 17 bases between the two germline ends. CDR1 and CDR2 from the germline V gene are SGHTS and YDEGEE. The CDR3 is 16 amino acids. The DNA for the CDR3 is TGTGCCAGCAGGGTCTCTACTGGGGTAAATAATTCACCCCTCCACTTT. This sequence encodes CASRVSTGVNNSPLHF.

The J gene is TRBJ1-4, the V gene TRBV4-2; no clear D. The CDR3 sequence is 14 residues long. Between the trimmed V and J ends, which lost 4 bases and 0 bases, there was a span of 6 bases. Germline-derived CDR1 and CDR2 are LGHNA and YNFKEQ. For the CDR3, the DNA is TGTGCCAGCAGCCCCTCTGCAACTAATGAAAAACTGTTTTTT. Its translation is CASSPSATNEKLFF.

Only one count was recorded for this clone. The chain has TRBV11-2 and TRBJ1-2; D is unclear. The CDR3 runs 14 residues. Germline CDR1 and CDR2: SGHAT and FQNNGV. The ends were cut back, 0 bases at V and 4 bases at J, with 9 bases in the middle. The CDR3 here is CASSLDGKAYGYTF. Here the CDR3 DNA reads TGTGCCAGCAGCTTAGATGGAAAGGCCTATGGCTACACCTTC.

In DNA, the CDR3 is TGTGCCAGCAGGCCAGGTGGGGCGTATGAGCAGTTCTTC. The encoded protein is CASRPGGAYEQFF. V usage is TRBV27 and J usage is TRBJ2-1, with a possible D match to TRBD1 (5 bases). The CDR3 consists of 13 residues. V was trimmed by 6 bases and J by 8 bases, leaving 14 bases between them. Per germline, CDR1 MNHEY and CDR2 SMNVEV (reference sequence).

This clone was seen just once. The chain uses TRBV6-1 and TRBJ2-3, with 9 positions matching TRBD2. The CDR3 runs 16 residues. Trimming removed 4 bases from V and 3 bases from J; junction bases left unmatched: 8. Germline CDR1 reads MNHNS; CDR2 reads SASEGT. The CDR3 DNA is TGTGCCAGCAGTGGGGGATTTAGCGGGGGAACAGATACGCAGTATTTT. This encodes CASSGGFSGGTDTQYF.

The chain uses TRBV19 and TRBJ1-5; D remains ambiguous. This CDR3 region has 14 residues. Trimming took off 2 bases at V and 5 bases at J, with 10 bases between the two ends. Germline V lookup: CDR1 LNHDA, CDR2 SQIVND (reference sequence). In DNA form, the CDR3 reads TGTGCCAGTAGTATATACGCCTCGGATCAGCCCCAGCATTTT. Its protein is CASSIYASDQPQHF.

This chain joins TRBV11-2 and TRBJ2-3, with TRBD2 identical over 13 bases. This CDR3 contains 19 residues. CDR1 and CDR2 from the germline V gene are SGHAT and FQNNGV. The J segment lost 8 bases and the V segment lost 2 bases, leaving 16 bases of the junction unmatched. CDR3 protein: CASSLTPPGLAGPRGTQYF. The CDR3, as DNA: TGTGCCAGCAGCTTAACCCCCCCGGGACTAGCGGGACCTCGGGGTACGCAGTATTTT.

The chain combines TRBV6-4 with TRBJ2-6; D not certain. V shed 5 bases and J shed 0 bases, with 8 bases lying between them. The CDR3 is made up of 15 amino acids. Per the germline V gene, CDR1 is MRHNA and CDR2 is SNTAGT. CDR3 DNA: TGTGCCAGCAGTCCCGAAAGCTCTGGGGCCAACGTCCTGACTTTC. This codes for CASSPESSGANVLTF.

The rearrangement joins TRBV5-1 to TRBJ1-2, with 10 positions matching TRBD1. Trimming at V came to 4 bases and at J to 8 bases, leaving 5 bases not matched to a gene. This CDR3 contains 13 residues. Per the germline V gene, CDR1 is SGHRS and CDR2 is YFSETQ. The DNA for the CDR3 is TGCGCCAGCAGCCCGGGGACAGGGGAGGGCTACACCTTC. Residues: CASSPGTGEGYTF.

The chain employs TRBV11-2 and TRBJ1-1; 7 nucleotides align to TRBD1. The V gene's germline CDR1 is SGHAT and CDR2 FQNNGV. The CDR3 extends over 15 amino acids. The junction had 8 bases not matched to a gene; V was cut back by 3 bases and J by 4 bases. DNA of the CDR3: TGTGCCAGCAGCTTCCAACAGGGGCCGGGCACTGAAGCTTTCTTT. Translation gives CASSFQQGPGTEAFF.

The chain is built from TRBV21-1 and TRBJ1-6; the table assigns TRBD1, which was not confirmed against the DNA. TRBV21-1 is flagged as a pseudogene. The CDR3 sequence is 16 residues long. DNA for the CDR3: TGTGCCAGCAGCACACCAGGGGTTGTCTATAATTCACCCCTCCACTTT. Its protein product is CASSTPGVVYNSPLHF.

The chain links TRBV28 to TRBJ1-5, with unresolved D. Trimming removed 5 bases at V and 2 bases at J, with 10 bases between. CDR1 is MDHEN, CDR2 SYDVKM, per germline. This CDR3 has 14 residues. CDR3 coding DNA: TGTGCCAGCAGTGGGCCTCTAGGCAATCAGCCCCAGCATTTT. Encoded protein: CASSGPLGNQPQHF.

The chain recombines TRBV7-9 with TRBJ1-5; unclear D gene. The CDR3 contains 15 residues. Germline V gives CDR1 SEHNR, CDR2 FQNEAQ (reference sequence). The ends were cut back, 5 bases at V and 1 base at J, with 12 bases in the middle. The CDR3 bases are TGTGCCAGCAGCAGGGCCGAGTTCAGCAATCAGCCCCAGCATTTT. This translates into CASSRAEFSNQPQHF.

The V gene is TRBV21-1, the J gene TRBJ2-7; TRBD1 is the table's D call, not checked against the DNA. TRBV21-1 is shown as a pseudogene. The CDR3 extends over 15 amino acids. Here the CDR3 reads CASSLLLDRGREQYF. CDR3 nucleotides: TGTGCCAGCAGCCTCCTCTTGGACAGGGGTCGTGAGCAGTACTTC.

As for this clone: The sample carries other DNA sequences with the same CDR3. The chain is built from TRBV6-5 and TRBJ1-6, with a possible D match to TRBD1 (5 bases). CDR1 is MNHEY and CDR2 is SVGAGI in the germline V gene. The CDR3 runs 14 residues. CDR3 bases: TGTGCTTCTTCGCCCACAGGATATAATTCACCCCTCCACTTT. Protein: CASSPTGYNSPLHF.

This chain joins TRBV10-1 and TRBJ2-7; perhaps TRBD2 as D (5 bases). Germline V gene lookup returns CDR1 WNHNN and CDR2 SYGVQD (reference sequence). Trimming cost V 5 bases and J 0 bases, with 11 bases left between them. The CDR3 has 14 residues. CDR3 in amino acids: CASSNHGSSYEQYF. The CDR3 coding sequence is TGCGCCAGCAGTAACCATGGGAGCTCCTACGAGCAGTACTTC.